The clone carrying this T cell receptor beta chain was detected once. The assay was immunoSEQ multiplex PCR, and TCRdb's table has in-frame clones only and misses some. This table has approximately 32,000 clones, 89% appearing once. The CDR3 runs to 16 residues. The V segment lost 2 bases and the J segment 4 bases; nucleotides outside the gene matches: 13. Germline CDR1 GTSNPN, CDR2 SVGIG (reference sequence). The data stem from a study of T cell changes during pregnancy in multiple sclerosis. The chain joins TRBV30 to TRBJ2-7; 8 nucleotides line up with TRBD2. The sample was CD8+ T cells from peripheral blood mononuclear cells, taken in the first trimester of pregnancy. The TCR originated in a female donor with multiple sclerosis, enrolled in a pregnancy study. The CDR3 here is CAWSPPKERECYEQYF. CDR3 bases: TGTGCCTGGAGTCCCCCCAAAGAGCGGGAGTGTTACGAGCAGTACTTC.